Included here is one T cell receptor (beta chain) sequence, with context. The data are from a study of CXCR3-negative and CXCR3-positive naive CD8 T cells. In preparing the TRB cDNA libraries, 5' RACE with UMI labels was used. With the 5' RACE reads reprocessed, TCRdb shows one record per CDR3 protein and no DNA. The table gives 45,000 to 70,000 distinct CDR3 sequences; the top ten clones make up about 25% of it. This CDR3 spans 18 amino acids. The germline V gene has CDR1 LGHDT and CDR2 YNNKEL (reference sequence). This receptor was obtained from a human donor in good health. Some clones in this sample may be carry-over from other donors' samples. The material sequenced was memory CD8+ T cells from blood. The V call is TRBV3-1, the J call TRBJ2-1. CDR3 residues: CASSQVLASGRPDNEQFF.